The T cell receptor (beta chain) under discussion was sequenced for a study of identical twins. Per germline, CDR1 SGHRS and CDR2 YFSETQ. This CDR3 is 15 amino acids long. J lost 5 bases, V lost 3 bases, and 8 bases had no gene match. MiXCR, run by TCRdb on the 5' RACE reads, gives a single entry per CDR3 protein. The table includes fewer than 900,000 distinct CDR3 sequences, around a sixth detected once. These data were likewise used in another study, on T cells expressing NK-cell markers.

Sequenced sample: PBMCs. This sequence was found in a woman in her late teens or twenties in good health. V and J are TRBV5-1 and TRBJ2-3; 8 bases are shared with TRBD2. DNA for the CDR3: TGCGCCAGCAGCTCCAGCGGGGGCCTTGGAGATACGCAGTATTTT. It specifies CASSSSGGLGDTQYF.